The source of this TCR beta chain is a study of a mutant IDH1 vaccine in newly diagnosed glioma (dated by TCRdb to about 2021). Turning to the overall study: Across visits V03 through V10, patients got a total of eight vaccinations, given in weeks 1, 3, 5, 7, 11, 15, 19 and 23. Of the approximately 30 treated patients, around 62% were male and approximately 38% were female, and a mean age of roughly 40 years was recorded. For exploratory analyses, longitudinal TCRB deep sequencing was carried out in more than 20 treated patients wherever samples were available. Vaccination was initiated 4-6 weeks after radiotherapy alone, or concurrently with temozolomide cycles in the chemotherapy-containing groups. Peripheral blood was collected at six visits: V03 (baseline), V05, V07, V10, V12 and V13. Prior to enrollment, standard therapy consisting of radiotherapy alone, temozolomide alone, or radiochemotherapy with temozolomide had been administered to patients, with the combination being received by most patients.

Read against the paper, the sample's time point label means: week 11, during vaccination. Each vaccine dose was 300 ug of a 20-mer mutant IDH1 peptide in Montanide, given subcutaneously with topical imiquimod. The donors had newly diagnosed IDH1-mutant astrocytomas of WHO grade 3 or 4 that showed loss of nuclear ATRX. The samples were drawn from NOA16, a multicentre, single-arm, open-label phase I trial in Germany that tested a mutant IDH1 peptide vaccine in humans for the first time. Genomic DNA for TCRB sequencing was extracted from EDTA blood using the DNeasy Blood and Tissue Kit. Study-wide conclusions, independent of this receptor: PBMC samples for TCRB deep sequencing were selected based on availability. According to the authors, sample limitations meant that analyses of patient blood samples could not be reproduced. Immune responses induced by the vaccine were seen in around 93% of patients across multiple MHC alleles. Pseudoprogression seemed to be unrelated to changes in the top peripheral T cell clonotypes found by TCRB sequencing.

Trimming costs V 0 bases and J 2 bases, and their ends lie 12 bases apart. CDR1 and CDR2 were assigned from the germline V gene as SGHTA and FQGTGA. From the cysteine through the phenylalanine, the CDR3 covers 16 amino acids. Just CDR3 DNA is preserved here, 48 bases in frame from base 1. For this clone: Its antigen is not yet known. It has no much larger one-base neighbor in the sample; base qualities were not kept.

The receptor library was made with the immunoSEQ multiplex PCR assay. Rearranged TCR beta chain sequences were amplified using the hsTCRB Kit according to the manufacturer's protocol. TCRB libraries were sequenced on an Illumina MiSeq. The study's own analysis went as follows. The kit vendor's proprietary platform handled demultiplexing, trimming and gene mapping. TCRdb mirrors the immuneACCESS table, restricted to in-frame sequences. Some clones are absent from its copies; in checked studies, under half trace to an unresolved V gene, and the reason for the others is unknown. The DNA was the basis for D and trimming; V, J and clone size are from that table. This sample has roughly 61,000 clones in its table, and 80% of those were observed once. The ten largest clonotypes hold about 6% of the sample.

The rearrangement combines TRBV7-3 with TRBJ2-3; TRBD1 might be the D gene, on 6 matching bases. The clonotype was recovered from a man aged 45 to 65 with glioma. The sequenced sample was PBMCs, obtained from a glioma patient whose treatment included an IDH1 peptide vaccine. The CDR3 here reads CASSLTGRGYTDTQYF. The DNA reads TGTGCCAGCAGCTTAACGGGCAGGGGTTACACAGATACGCAGTATTTT.